This T cell receptor (beta chain) emerged from a study of cytomegalovirus exposure and HLA in healthy donors. On the study more broadly: Early released data had approximately 86 million unique TCRs, all coming from HLA-typed donors. Study-wide points: Later examination showed HLA-associated TCR beta chains had greater clonal expansion than equally common others. Using the classifier, cytomegalovirus status was reportedly diagnosed with high specificity and sensitivity.

Although they were nominally healthy when sampled, donors likely had unrecorded immune exposures. PCR involved 60 Vbeta and 13 Jbeta primers. Profiled with immunoSEQ multiplex PCR; TCRdb holds only in-frame clones, not every one. The table shows around 50,000 clones, with 82% occurring only once. A note on this clone: What it binds is unknown.

The V end was cut by 6 bases, the J end by 9 bases, with 21 bases between. Germline lookup yields CDR1 MNHEY and CDR2 SVGAGI. There are 14 residues in the CDR3. The genes are TRBV6-5 and TRBJ2-7, with D maybe TRBD1 (6 bases). Sample: PBMCs. The sequence was collected from a man in his fifties or sixties in good health and CMV-seronegative. The CDR3 coding sequence is TGTGCCAGCAGACCTACTGGGGGACATGGCGTGCAGTACTTC. It is translated as CASRPTGGHGVQYF.